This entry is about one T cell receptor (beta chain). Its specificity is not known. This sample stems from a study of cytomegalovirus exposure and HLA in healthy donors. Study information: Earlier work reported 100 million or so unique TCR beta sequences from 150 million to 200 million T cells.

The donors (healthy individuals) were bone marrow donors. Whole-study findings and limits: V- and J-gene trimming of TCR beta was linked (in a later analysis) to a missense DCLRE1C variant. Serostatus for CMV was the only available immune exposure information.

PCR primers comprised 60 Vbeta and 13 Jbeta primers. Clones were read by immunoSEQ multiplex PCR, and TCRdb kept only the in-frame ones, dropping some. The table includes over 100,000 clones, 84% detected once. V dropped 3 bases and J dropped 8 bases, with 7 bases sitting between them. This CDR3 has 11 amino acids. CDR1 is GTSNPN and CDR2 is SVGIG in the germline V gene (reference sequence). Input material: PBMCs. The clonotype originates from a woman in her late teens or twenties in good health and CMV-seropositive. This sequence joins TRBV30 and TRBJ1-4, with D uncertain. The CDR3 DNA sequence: TGTGCCTGGAGGCCCGAGGAAAAACTGTTTTTT. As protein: CAWRPEEKLFF. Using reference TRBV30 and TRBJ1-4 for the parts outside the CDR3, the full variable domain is SQTIHQWPATLVQPVGSPLSLECTVEGTSNPNLYWYRQAAGRGLQLLFYSVGIGQISSEVPQNLSASRPQDRQFILSSKKLLLSDSGFYLCAWRPEEKLFFGSGTQLSVL.